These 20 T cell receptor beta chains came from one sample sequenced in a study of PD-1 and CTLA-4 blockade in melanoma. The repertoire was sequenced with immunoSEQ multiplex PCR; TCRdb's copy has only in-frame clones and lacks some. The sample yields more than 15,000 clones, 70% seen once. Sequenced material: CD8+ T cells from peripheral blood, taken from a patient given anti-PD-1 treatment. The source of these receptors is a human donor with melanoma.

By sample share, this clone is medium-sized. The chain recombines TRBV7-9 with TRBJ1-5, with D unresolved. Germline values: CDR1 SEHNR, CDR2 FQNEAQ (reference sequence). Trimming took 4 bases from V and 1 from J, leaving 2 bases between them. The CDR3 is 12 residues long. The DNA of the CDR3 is TGTGCCAGCAGCTACAGCAATCAGCCCCAGCATTTT. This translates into CASSYSNQPQHF. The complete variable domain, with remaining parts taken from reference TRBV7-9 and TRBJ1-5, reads DTGVSQNPRHKITKRGQNVTFRCDPISEHNRLYWYRQTLGQGPEFLTYFQNEAQLEKSRLLSDRFSAERPKGSFSTLEIQRTEQGDSAMYLCASSYSNQPQHFGDGTRLSIL.

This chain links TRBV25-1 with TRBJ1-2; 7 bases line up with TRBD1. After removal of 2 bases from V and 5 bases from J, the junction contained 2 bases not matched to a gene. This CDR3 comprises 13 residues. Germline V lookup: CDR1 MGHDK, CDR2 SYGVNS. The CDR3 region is CASSEGTEYGYTF. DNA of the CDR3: TGTGCCAGCAGTGAAGGGACAGAGTATGGCTACACCTTC.

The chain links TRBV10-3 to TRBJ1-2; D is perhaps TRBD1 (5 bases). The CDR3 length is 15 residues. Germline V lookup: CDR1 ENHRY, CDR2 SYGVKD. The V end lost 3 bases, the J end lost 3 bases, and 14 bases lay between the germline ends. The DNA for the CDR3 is TGTGCCATCAGTGAAGGGGTGGGACTCCACTATGGCTACACCTTC. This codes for CAISEGVGLHYGYTF.

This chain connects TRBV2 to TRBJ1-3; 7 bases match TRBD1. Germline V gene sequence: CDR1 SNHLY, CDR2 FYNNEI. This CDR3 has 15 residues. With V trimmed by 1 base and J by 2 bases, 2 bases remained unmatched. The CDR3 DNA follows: TGTGCCAGCAGTGAAGGACAGGGCCCTGGAAACACCATATATTTT. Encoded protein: CASSEGQGPGNTIYF.

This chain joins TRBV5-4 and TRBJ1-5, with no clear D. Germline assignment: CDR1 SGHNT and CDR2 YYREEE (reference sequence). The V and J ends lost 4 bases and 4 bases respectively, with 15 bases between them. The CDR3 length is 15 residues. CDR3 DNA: TGTGCCAGCAGCGCGGACGGCCACCTTAATCAGCCCCAGCATTTT. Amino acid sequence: CASSADGHLNQPQHF. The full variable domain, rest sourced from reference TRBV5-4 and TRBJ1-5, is ETGVTQSPTHLIKTRGQQVTLRCSSQSGHNTVSWYQQALGQGPQFIFQYYREEENGRGNFPPRFSGLQFPNYSSELNVNALELDDSALYLCASSADGHLNQPQHFGDGTRLSIL.

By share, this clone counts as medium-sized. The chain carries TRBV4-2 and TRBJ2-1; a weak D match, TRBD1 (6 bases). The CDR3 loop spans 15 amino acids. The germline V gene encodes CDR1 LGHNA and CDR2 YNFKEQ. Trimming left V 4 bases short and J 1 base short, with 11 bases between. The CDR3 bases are TGTGCCAGCAGCCGAGAGGACAGTTCCTACAATGAGCAGTTCTTC. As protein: CASSREDSSYNEQFF.

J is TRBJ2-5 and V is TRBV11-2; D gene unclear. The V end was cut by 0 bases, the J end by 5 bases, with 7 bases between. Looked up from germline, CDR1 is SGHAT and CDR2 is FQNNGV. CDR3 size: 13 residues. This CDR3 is CASSLDLRETQYF. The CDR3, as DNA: TGTGCCAGCAGCTTAGATCTTAGGGAGACCCAGTACTTC.

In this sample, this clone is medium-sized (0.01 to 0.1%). The CDR3 DNA reads as TGTGCCAGCAGTTGGGGGGGAAGTCAGCCCCAGCATTTT. This translates into CASSWGGSQPQHF. The chain couples TRBV6-5 to TRBJ1-5, with D possibly TRBD1 on 5 matching bases. The CDR3 totals 13 residues. The V and J ends lost 4 bases and 6 bases respectively, with 10 bases between them. The germline gives CDR1 MNHEY, CDR2 SVGAGI.

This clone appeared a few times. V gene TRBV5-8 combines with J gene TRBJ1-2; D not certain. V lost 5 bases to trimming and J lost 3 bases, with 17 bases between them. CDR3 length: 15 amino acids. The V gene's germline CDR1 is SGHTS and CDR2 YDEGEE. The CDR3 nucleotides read TGTGCCAGCAGTCCAGAAATCCGCCGCTACTATGGCTACACCTTC. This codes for CASSPEIRRYYGYTF.

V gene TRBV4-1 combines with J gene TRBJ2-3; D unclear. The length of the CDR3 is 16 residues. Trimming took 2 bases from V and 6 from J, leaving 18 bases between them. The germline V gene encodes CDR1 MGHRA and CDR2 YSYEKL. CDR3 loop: CASSQHPLRTPDTQYF. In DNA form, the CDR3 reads TGCGCCAGCAGCCAACACCCTTTGCGAACCCCCGATACGCAGTATTTT.

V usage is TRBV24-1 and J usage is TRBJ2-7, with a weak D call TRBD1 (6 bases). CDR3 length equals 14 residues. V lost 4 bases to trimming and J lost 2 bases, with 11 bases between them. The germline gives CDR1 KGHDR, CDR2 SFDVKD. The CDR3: CATSDTDRTYEQYF. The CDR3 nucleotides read TGTGCCACCAGTGACACCGACAGGACCTACGAGCAGTACTTC.

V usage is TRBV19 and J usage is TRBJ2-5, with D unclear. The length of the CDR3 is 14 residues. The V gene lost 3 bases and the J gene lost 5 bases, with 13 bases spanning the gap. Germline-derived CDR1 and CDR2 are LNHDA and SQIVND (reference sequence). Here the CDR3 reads CASSIGDTGETQYF. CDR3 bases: TGTGCCAGTAGTATTGGAGACACTGGGGAGACCCAGTACTTC.

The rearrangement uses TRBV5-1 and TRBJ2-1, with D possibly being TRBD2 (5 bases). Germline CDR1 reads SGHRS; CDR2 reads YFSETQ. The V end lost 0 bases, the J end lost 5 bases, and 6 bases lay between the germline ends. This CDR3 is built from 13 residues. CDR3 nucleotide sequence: TGCGCCAGCAGCTTGGCCGGGAACAATGAGCAGTTCTTC. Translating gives CASSLAGNNEQFF.

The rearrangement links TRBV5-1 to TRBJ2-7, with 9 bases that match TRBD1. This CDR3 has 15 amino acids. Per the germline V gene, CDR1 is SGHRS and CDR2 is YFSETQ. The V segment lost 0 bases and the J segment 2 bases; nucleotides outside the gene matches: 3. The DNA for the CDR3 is TGCGCCAGCAGCTTGGGACAGGGGGTGACCTACGAGCAGTACTTC. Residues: CASSLGQGVTYEQYF. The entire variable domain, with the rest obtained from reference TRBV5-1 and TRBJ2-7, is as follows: KAGVTQTPRYLIKTRGQQVTLSCSPISGHRSVSWYQQTPGQGLQFLFEYFSETQRNKGNFPGRFSGRQFSNSRSEMNVSTLELGDSALYLCASSLGQGVTYEQYFGPGTRLTVT.

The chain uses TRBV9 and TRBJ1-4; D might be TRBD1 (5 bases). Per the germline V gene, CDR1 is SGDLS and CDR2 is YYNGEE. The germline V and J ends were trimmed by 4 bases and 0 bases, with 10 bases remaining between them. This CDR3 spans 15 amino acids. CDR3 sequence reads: CASSPPGATNEKLFF. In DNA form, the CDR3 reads TGTGCCAGCAGCCCTCCGGGGGCAACTAATGAAAAACTGTTTTTT.

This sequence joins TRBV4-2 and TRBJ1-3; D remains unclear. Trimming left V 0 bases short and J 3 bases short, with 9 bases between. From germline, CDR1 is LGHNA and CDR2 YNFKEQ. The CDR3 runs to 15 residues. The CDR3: CASSQDLWSGNTIYF. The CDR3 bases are TGTGCCAGCAGCCAAGATCTGTGGAGTGGAAACACCATATATTTT.

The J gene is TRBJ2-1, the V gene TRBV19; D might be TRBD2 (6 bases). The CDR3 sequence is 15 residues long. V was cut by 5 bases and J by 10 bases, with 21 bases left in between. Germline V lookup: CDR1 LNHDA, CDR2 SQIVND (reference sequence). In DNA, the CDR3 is TGTGCCAGTAGTTTACGCGGGGCCCTCCGCGGAGAGCAGTTCTTC. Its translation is CASSLRGALRGEQFF.

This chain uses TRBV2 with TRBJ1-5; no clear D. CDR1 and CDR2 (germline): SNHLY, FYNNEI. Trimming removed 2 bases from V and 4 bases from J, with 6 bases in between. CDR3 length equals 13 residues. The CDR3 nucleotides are TGTGCCAGCAGTGAATGGCCTAATCAGCCCCAGCATTTT. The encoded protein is CASSEWPNQPQHF.

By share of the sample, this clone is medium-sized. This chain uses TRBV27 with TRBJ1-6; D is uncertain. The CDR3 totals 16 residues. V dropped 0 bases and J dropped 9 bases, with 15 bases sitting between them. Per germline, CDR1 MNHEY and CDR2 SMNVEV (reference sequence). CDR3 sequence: CASSLSNGIGLSPLHF. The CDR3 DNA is TGTGCCAGCAGTTTATCGAACGGTATCGGCCTTTCACCCCTCCACTTT.

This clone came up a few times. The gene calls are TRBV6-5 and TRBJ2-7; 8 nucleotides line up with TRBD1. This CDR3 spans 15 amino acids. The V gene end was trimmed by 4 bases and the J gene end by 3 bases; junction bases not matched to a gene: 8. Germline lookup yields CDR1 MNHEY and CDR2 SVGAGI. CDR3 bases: TGTGCCAGCAGTTCGAAGACAGGGGTCTACTACGAGCAGTACTTC. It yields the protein CASSSKTGVYYEQYF.